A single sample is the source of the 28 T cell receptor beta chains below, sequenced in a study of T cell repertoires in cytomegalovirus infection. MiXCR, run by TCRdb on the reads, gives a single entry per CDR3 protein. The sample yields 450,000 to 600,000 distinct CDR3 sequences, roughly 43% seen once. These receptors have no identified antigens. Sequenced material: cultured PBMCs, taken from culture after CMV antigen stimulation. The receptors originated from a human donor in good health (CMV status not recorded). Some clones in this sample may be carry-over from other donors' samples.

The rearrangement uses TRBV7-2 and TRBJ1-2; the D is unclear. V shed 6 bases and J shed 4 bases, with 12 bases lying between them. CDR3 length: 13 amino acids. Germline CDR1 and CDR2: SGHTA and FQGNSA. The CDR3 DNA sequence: TGTGCCAGCAGTCTGGGTTACCTCTATGGCTACACCTTC. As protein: CASSLGYLYGYTF.

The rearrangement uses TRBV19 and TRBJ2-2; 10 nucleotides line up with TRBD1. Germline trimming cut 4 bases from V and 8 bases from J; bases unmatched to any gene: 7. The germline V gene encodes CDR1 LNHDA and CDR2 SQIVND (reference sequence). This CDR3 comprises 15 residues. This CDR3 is CASSRGTGEPGELFF. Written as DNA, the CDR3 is TGTGCCAGTAGTAGAGGGACAGGGGAACCGGGGGAGCTGTTTTTT.

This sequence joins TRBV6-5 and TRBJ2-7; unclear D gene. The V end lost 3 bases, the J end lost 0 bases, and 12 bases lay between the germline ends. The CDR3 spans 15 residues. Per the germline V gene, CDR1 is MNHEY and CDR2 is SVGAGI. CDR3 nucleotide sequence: TGTGCCAGCAGTTATGAAGGACGCAGCTCCTACGAGCAGTACTTC. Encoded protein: CASSYEGRSSYEQYF.

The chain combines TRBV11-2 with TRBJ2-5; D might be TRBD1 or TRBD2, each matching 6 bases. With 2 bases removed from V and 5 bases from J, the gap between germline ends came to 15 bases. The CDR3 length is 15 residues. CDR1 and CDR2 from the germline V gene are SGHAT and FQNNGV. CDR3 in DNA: TGTGCCAGCAGCTTAAGGGGGGCGGCGCTGGAGACCCAGTACTTC. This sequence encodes CASSLRGAALETQYF.

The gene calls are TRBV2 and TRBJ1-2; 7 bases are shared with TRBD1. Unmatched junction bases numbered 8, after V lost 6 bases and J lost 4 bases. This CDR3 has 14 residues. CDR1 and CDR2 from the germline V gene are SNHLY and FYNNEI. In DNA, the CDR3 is TGTGCCAGCAGACCCGGACAGGTGGCCTATGGCTACACCTTC. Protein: CASRPGQVAYGYTF.

CDR3 sequence: CASSEYGGPGRDEQFF. The CDR3 nucleotides read TGTGCCAGCAGTGAATATGGGGGGCCGGGCCGGGATGAGCAGTTCTTC. The chain links TRBV25-1 to TRBJ2-1; D possibly matches TRBD1 or TRBD2 (6 bases each). The CDR3 is 16 residues long. Germline V gives CDR1 MGHDK, CDR2 SYGVNS. Trimming stripped 0 bases from V and 8 bases from J, with 17 bases between.

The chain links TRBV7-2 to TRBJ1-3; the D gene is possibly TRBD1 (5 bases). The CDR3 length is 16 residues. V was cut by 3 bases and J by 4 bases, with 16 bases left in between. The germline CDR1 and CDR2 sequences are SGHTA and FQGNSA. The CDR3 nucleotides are TGTGCCAGCAGCTTGAGAGACGGGGCGGGGGGAAACACCATATATTTT. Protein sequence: CASSLRDGAGGNTIYF.

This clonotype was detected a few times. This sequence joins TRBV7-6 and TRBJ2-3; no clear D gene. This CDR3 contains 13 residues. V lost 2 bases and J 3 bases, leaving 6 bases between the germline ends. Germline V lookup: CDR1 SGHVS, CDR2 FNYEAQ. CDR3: CASSLNPTDTQYF. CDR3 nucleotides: TGTGCCAGCAGCTTAAATCCAACAGATACGCAGTATTTT.

The chain's CDR3 is CATSRDYPRGRRSTDTQYF. The CDR3 nucleotides read TGTGCCACCAGCAGAGATTACCCTAGGGGCCGTAGGAGCACAGATACGCAGTATTTT. The chain uses TRBV15 and TRBJ2-3, with D tentatively TRBD1 (5 bases). This CDR3 contains 19 residues. CDR1 and CDR2 (germline): LNHNV, YYDKDF (reference sequence). V was clipped by 0 bases and J by 0 bases, with 19 bases between them.

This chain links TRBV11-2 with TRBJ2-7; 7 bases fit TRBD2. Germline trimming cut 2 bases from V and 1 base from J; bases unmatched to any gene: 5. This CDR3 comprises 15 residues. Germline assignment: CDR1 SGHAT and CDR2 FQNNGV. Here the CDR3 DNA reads TGTGCCAGCAGCTTAAGGGCTAGCGGTTCCTACGAGCAGTACTTC. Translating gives CASSLRASGSYEQYF.

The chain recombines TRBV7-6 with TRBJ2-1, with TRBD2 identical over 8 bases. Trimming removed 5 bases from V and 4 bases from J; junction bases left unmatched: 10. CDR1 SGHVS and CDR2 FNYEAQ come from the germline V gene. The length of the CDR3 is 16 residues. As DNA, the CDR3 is TGTGCCAGCAGCCAAGGGACTAGTGGGCTATACAATGAGCAGTTCTTC. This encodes CASSQGTSGLYNEQFF.

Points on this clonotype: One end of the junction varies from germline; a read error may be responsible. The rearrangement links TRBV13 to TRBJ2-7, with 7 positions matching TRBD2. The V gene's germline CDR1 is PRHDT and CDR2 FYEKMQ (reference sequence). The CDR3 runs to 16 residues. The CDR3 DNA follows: TGCGCCAGCAGCCTTGTAAGCGGGGCCGGTATCTACGAGCAGTACTTC. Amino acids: CASSLVSGAGIYEQYF.

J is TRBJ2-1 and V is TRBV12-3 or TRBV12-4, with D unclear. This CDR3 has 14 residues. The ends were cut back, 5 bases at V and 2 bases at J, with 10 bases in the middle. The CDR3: CASSSLQAYNEQFF. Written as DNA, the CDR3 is TGTGCCAGCAGTAGCCTCCAGGCCTACAATGAGCAGTTCTTC.

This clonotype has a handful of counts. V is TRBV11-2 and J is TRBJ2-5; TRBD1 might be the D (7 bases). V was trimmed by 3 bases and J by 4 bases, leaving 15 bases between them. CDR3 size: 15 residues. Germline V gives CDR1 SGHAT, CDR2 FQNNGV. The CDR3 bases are TGTGCCAGCAGCTTGTCAGGGGGGCGGGGAGAGACCCAGTACTTC. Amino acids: CASSLSGGRGETQYF. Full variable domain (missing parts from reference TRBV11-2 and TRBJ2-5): EAGVAQSPRYKIIEKRQSVAFWCNPISGHATLYWYQQILGQGPKLLIQFQNNGVVDDSQLPKDRFSAERLKGVDSTLKIQPAKLEDSAVYLCASSLSGGRGETQYFGPGTRLLVL.

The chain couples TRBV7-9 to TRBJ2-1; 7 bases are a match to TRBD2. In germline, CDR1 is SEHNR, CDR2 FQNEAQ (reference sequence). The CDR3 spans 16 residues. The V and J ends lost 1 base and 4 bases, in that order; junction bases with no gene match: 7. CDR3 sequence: CASSLDRLARYNEQFF. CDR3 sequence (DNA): TGTGCCAGCAGCTTAGATCGACTAGCTCGTTACAATGAGCAGTTCTTC.

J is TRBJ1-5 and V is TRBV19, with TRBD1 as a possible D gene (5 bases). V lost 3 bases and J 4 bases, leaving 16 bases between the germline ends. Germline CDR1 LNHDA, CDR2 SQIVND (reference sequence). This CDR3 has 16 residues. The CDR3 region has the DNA TGTGCCAGTAGTATCCGGGCAGGGACCGTTAATCAGCCCCAGCATTTT. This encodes CASSIRAGTVNQPQHF. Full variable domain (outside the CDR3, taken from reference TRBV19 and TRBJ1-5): DGGITQSPKYLFRKEGQNVTLSCEQNLNHDAMYWYRQDPGQGLRLIYYSQIVNDFQKGDIAEGYSVSREKKESFPLTVTSAQKNPTAFYLCASSIRAGTVNQPQHFGDGTRLSIL.

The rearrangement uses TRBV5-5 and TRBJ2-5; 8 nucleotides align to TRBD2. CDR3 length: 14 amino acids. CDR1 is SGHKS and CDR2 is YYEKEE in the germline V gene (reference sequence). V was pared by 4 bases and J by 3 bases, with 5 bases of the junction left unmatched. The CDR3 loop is CASSRVSGKETQYF. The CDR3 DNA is TGTGCCAGCAGCCGAGTTAGCGGGAAAGAGACCCAGTACTTC.

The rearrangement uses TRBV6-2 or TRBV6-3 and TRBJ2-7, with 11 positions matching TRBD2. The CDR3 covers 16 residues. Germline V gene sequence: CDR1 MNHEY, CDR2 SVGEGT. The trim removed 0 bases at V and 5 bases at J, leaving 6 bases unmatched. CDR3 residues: CASSYSWRLAGHEQYF. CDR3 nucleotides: TGTGCCAGCAGTTACTCTTGGAGACTAGCGGGACACGAGCAGTACTTC.

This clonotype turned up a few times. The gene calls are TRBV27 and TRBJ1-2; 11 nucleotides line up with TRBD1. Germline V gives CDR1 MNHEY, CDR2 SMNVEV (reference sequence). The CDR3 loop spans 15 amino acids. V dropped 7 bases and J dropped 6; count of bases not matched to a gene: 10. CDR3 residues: CASKGQGGHLDGYTF. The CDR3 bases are TGTGCCAGCAAGGGACAGGGGGGACATTTGGATGGCTACACCTTC.

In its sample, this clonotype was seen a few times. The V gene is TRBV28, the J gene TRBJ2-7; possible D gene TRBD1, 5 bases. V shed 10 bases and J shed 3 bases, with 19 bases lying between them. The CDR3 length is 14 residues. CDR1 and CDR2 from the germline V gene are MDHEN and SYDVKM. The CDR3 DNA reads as TGTGCCATCCGCCTCAGGGTAGGCGGCTACGAGCAGTACTTC. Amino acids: CAIRLRVGGYEQYF.

The CDR3 nucleotides read TGCGCCAGCAGCGCGGGACAGGCCCAAGAGACCCAGTACTTC. As protein: CASSAGQAQETQYF. The chain employs TRBV5-1 and TRBJ2-5, with TRBD1 identical over 8 bases. V was clipped by 4 bases and J by 1 base; unmatched bases: 3. This CDR3 spans 14 amino acids. Per germline, CDR1 SGHRS and CDR2 YFSETQ.

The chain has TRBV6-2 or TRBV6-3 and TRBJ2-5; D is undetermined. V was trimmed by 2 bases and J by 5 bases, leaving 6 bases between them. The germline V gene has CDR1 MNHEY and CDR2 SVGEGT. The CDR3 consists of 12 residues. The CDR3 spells CASSYPAETQYF. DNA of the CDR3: TGTGCCAGCAGTTACCCCGCGGAGACCCAGTACTTC.

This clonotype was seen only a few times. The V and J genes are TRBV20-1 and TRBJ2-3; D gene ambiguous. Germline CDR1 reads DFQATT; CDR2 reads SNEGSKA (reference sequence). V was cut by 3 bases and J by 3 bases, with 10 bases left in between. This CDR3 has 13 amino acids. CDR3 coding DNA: TGCAGTGCTAGGTGGTACGCTACAGATACGCAGTATTTT. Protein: CSARWYATDTQYF.

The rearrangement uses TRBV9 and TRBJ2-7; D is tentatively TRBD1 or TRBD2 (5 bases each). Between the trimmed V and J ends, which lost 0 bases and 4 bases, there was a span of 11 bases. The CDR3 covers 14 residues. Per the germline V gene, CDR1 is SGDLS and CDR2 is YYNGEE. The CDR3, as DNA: TGTGCCAGCAGCGTAGGAGGGGCCGGGTACGAGCAGTACTTC. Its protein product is CASSVGGAGYEQYF.

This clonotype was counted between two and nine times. This CDR3 is CASSLGLVYNEQFF. Here the CDR3 DNA reads TGTGCCAGCAGCTTAGGGCTAGTTTACAATGAGCAGTTCTTC. The chain links TRBV11-2 to TRBJ2-1; no definite D call. This CDR3 spans 14 amino acids. From germline, CDR1 is SGHAT and CDR2 FQNNGV. The V gene lost 1 base and the J gene lost 4 bases, with 8 bases spanning the gap.

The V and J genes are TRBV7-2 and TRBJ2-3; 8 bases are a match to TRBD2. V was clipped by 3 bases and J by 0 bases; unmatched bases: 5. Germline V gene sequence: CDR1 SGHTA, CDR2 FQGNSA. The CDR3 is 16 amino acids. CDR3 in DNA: TGTGCCAGCAGCTTCCCTAGCGGGCCTAGCACAGATACGCAGTATTTT. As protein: CASSFPSGPSTDTQYF.

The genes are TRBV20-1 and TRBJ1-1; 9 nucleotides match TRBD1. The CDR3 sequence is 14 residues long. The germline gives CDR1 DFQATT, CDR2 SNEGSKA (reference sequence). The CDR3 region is CSAGQGGRNTEAFF. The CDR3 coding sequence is TGCAGCGCGGGACAGGGAGGGAGGAACACTGAAGCTTTCTTT.

The chain's CDR3 is CASSLTHQSSTNEKLFF. The CDR3, as DNA: TGTGCCAGCAGCTTAACGCACCAGTCCTCAACTAATGAAAAACTGTTTTTT. This chain joins TRBV7-8 and TRBJ1-4, with D unclear. Germline V gives CDR1 SGHVS, CDR2 FQNEAQ. CDR3 length: 17 amino acids. Trimming took off 2 bases at V and 0 bases at J, with 13 bases between the two ends.